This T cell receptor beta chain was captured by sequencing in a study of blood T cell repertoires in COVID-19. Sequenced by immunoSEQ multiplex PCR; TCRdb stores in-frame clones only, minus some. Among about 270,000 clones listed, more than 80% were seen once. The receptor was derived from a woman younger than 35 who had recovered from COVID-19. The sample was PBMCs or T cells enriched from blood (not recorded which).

The CDR3 DNA follows: TGCAGCGTCCTGCGGGGGGCAGGGAATGAAAAACTGTTTTTT. It is translated as CSVLRGAGNEKLFF. This chain links TRBV29-1 with TRBJ1-4, with D possibly TRBD1 on 6 matching bases. The germline V and J ends were trimmed by 6 bases and 5 bases, with 16 bases remaining between them. Germline V CDR1 and CDR2: SQVTM, ANQGSEA. The CDR3 covers 14 residues.